Below, one TCR beta chain is given with its context. This clone has a handful of counts. Its antigen target is currently unknown. Base qualities are not at hand, and no much larger clone is one base apart. Other DNA sequences in this specimen translate into the identical CDR3. Taken from the germline V gene (reference sequence), the CDR1 and CDR2 loops are DFQATT and SNEGSKA. Relative to germline, V is 2 bases shorter and J is 7 bases shorter, with 6 bases between their ends. From the cysteine up to the phenylalanine, the CDR3 has a length of 10 residues. Kept here is only the CDR3 DNA, which spans 30 bases and is read in frame from base 1. This sample was taken from a study of OX40 agonist ivuxolimab in advanced cancers. At the level of the whole study: Ivuxolimab was a fully human IgG2 agonistic monoclonal antibody targeting the costimulatory receptor OX40 (CD134). Intravenous ivuxolimab was administered to patients every 2 weeks at six dose levels: 0.01, 0.1, 0.3, 1.5, 3 and 10 mg/kg. Of the 50 or so patients in dose escalation, some 20 had hepatocellular carcinoma, about 15 had melanoma, 9 had renal cell carcinoma and 9 had head and neck cancer. A male proportion of under 85% and a mean age of about 60 years, ranging from 23 to 79, were recorded for the dose-escalation cohort. Prior anti-PD-1, anti-PD-L1 or anti-CTLA-4 therapy was permitted, and checkpoint inhibitors had been received by roughly 42% of dose-escalation patients. Partial responses were achieved by three dose-escalation patients, of whom one had hepatocellular carcinoma and two had cutaneous melanoma. Peripheral TCRbeta sequencing aimed to test whether ivuxolimab altered TCR sequence diversity and caused clonal T-cell expansion. The paper describes the monotherapy dose-escalation part (N ≈ 52 patients) of the phase I trial of ivuxolimab.

Beyond this particular receptor, the publication reports: In the 0.1-3.0 mg/kg groups, partial responders had among the lowest normalized peripheral clonal expansion, particularly in CD8+ T cells. Clonal expansion of both CD4+ and CD8+ blood T cells was observed from baseline to week 6 at doses 0.1 to 3.0 mg/kg. On average, CD8+ T cells showed more expanded clones than CD4+ T cells after ivuxolimab. Low levels of normalized T-cell clonal expansion were also seen in some patients who did not respond. Which antigens the clonally expanded peripheral T cells were specific for was not determined.

Patients with a history of autoimmune disease or receiving systemic immunosuppression were excluded from the trial. In every dose cohort, peripheral blood was drawn for TCR sequencing at baseline, cycle 4 day 1, and cycle 7 day 1. The samples were taken from a phase I, first-in-human, multicenter, open-label dose-escalation trial of ivuxolimab. Adults with locally advanced or metastatic head and neck squamous cell, hepatocellular, melanoma or renal cell carcinoma were enrolled in the trial. Before TCR sequencing, CD4+ T cells and CD8+ T cells from peripheral blood were sorted into separate populations. Genomic DNA was isolated from the sorted cells so that the TCRbeta CDR3 region could be sequenced. The immunoSEQ Assay was used for sequencing of TCRbeta CDR3 regions. In its TCRdb copy, this immuneACCESS table keeps in-frame sequences only and misses some clones. Where compared with another copy, unresolved V genes explain less than half of these, and the others have no known cause. This sample gives some 33,000 clones in total; 75% to 95% of them show up just once. About 4.9% of the sample comes from the top ten.

The sequence joins TRBV20-1 to TRBJ2-7, with no confidently assigned D gene. This specimen consisted of CD4+ or CD8+ T cells sorted from blood, obtained in a trial of the OX40 agonist ivuxolimab. This clonotype was obtained from an adult with an advanced solid tumor such as melanoma, head and neck, liver or kidney cancer. Here the CDR3 is given as CSARWGEQYF. The bases read TGCAGTGCTAGATGGGGAGAGCAGTACTTC.